One and the same sample provided the 32 T cell receptor beta chains below, sequenced in a study of CD8+ T cells in alopecia areata. Extraction and reverse transcription of RNA yielded cDNA as the sequencing template. Clones were read by immunoSEQ multiplex PCR, and TCRdb kept only the in-frame ones, dropping some. The top ten clones hold 2.6% of a sample with some 200,000 clones, around two fifths of them seen once. The treatment was: oral pan-JAK inhibitor, 5-10 mg twice daily. Material: CD4+ T cells sorted from blood, obtained at approximately week 36, from a patient treated with tofacitinib. The receptors derive from a human donor with alopecia areata.

J is TRBJ1-2 and V is TRBV6-6; 8 bases are shared with TRBD1. The CDR3 covers 14 residues. J was trimmed by 0 bases and V by 7 bases; bases with no gene match: 4. Germline values: CDR1 MNHNY, CDR2 SVGAGI (reference sequence). In DNA, the CDR3 is TGTGCCAGCATGACAGGGGCGACTAACTATGGCTACACCTTC. Its translation is CASMTGATNYGYTF.

The table lists this clone with a few counts. This chain uses TRBV7-2 with TRBJ1-1; no firm D call. With 3 bases removed from V and 1 base from J, the gap between germline ends came to 9 bases. CDR1 SGHTA and CDR2 FQGNSA come from the germline V gene. The CDR3 consists of 14 residues. The CDR3 is CASSFRTGNTEAFF. The CDR3 DNA reads TGTGCCAGCAGCTTCCGGACGGGGAACACTGAAGCTTTCTTT.

The chain carries TRBV7-2 and TRBJ1-2, with D possibly being TRBD1 (5 bases). The CDR3 contains 12 residues. V was clipped by 2 bases and J by 4 bases, with 5 bases between them. Germline V gene sequence: CDR1 SGHTA, CDR2 FQGNSA. The CDR3 sequence: CASSLQGYGYTF. For the CDR3, the DNA is TGTGCCAGCAGCTTACAGGGCTATGGCTACACCTTC.

The CDR3 protein is CASSSDWVSNTGELFF. The CDR3 DNA follows: TGTGCCAGTAGTTCCGACTGGGTTTCGAACACCGGGGAGCTGTTTTTT. The chain carries TRBV19 and TRBJ2-2, with D unresolved. V was trimmed by 5 bases and J by 0 bases, leaving 13 bases between them. Germline V gene sequence: CDR1 LNHDA, CDR2 SQIVND (reference sequence). This CDR3 spans 16 amino acids.

The chain combines TRBV7-2 with TRBJ2-5, with D hard to call. There are 15 residues in the CDR3. V was clipped by 1 base and J by 5 bases, with 14 bases between them. The germline CDR1 and CDR2 sequences are SGHTA and FQGNSA. CDR3 nucleotide sequence: TGTGCCAGCAGCTTAGAAGGCGCAAGCATGGAGACCCAGTACTTC. Its protein is CASSLEGASMETQYF.

Remarks on this clone: This specimen includes other DNA sequences encoding the same CDR3. The chain has TRBV29-1 and TRBJ2-2, with D perhaps TRBD1 or TRBD2 (6 bases each). V dropped 2 bases and J dropped 5 bases, with 12 bases sitting between them. Germline V gene sequence: CDR1 SQVTM, CDR2 ANQGSEA. This CDR3 contains 14 residues. The CDR3 loop is CSVEKGGGTGELFF. The DNA for the CDR3 is TGCAGCGTTGAAAAGGGGGGTGGAACCGGGGAGCTGTTTTTT.

The J gene is TRBJ2-7, the V gene TRBV6-5; possibly TRBD1 for D (6 bases). CDR3 length equals 11 residues. Germline assignment: CDR1 MNHEY and CDR2 SVGAGI. V lost 10 bases, J lost 2 bases, and 9 bases lay in between. In DNA, the CDR3 is TGTGCCACCTCAGGGGCCTACGAGCAGTACTTC. Amino acids: CATSGAYEQYF.

V usage is TRBV25-1 and J usage is TRBJ2-5; D not resolved. The CDR3 loop spans 14 amino acids. V lost 3 bases to trimming and J lost 5 bases, with 13 bases between them. Per germline, CDR1 MGHDK and CDR2 SYGVNS. The CDR3 reads CASSEIGPRETQYF. The CDR3, as DNA: TGTGCCAGCAGTGAGATTGGACCCCGGGAGACCCAGTACTTC. Variable domain in full (rest from reference TRBV25-1 and TRBJ2-5): EADIYQTPRYLVIGTGKKITLECSQTMGHDKMYWYQQDPGMELHLIHYSYGVNSTEKGDLSSESTVSRIRTEHFPLTLESARPSHTSQYLCASSEIGPRETQYFGPGTRLLVL.

This clone turned up a few times. The CDR3, as DNA: TGTGCCTGGAGCTCCAGGACGGGGGATACGCAGTATTTT. Its translation is CAWSSRTGDTQYF. The chain links TRBV30 to TRBJ2-3; tentatively, D is TRBD2 (5 bases). CDR3 length: 13 amino acids. The germline V gene encodes CDR1 GTSNPN and CDR2 SVGIG (reference sequence). V lost 3 bases, J lost 6 bases, and 13 bases lay in between.

The count of this clone is one. The CDR3 DNA reads as TGTGCCTGGAGGGGCCCGTGGGGACTAGCGGGAGGGGACTCCTACGAGCAGTACTTC. Translation gives CAWRGPWGLAGGDSYEQYF. The chain combines TRBV30 with TRBJ2-7; TRBD2 matches 16 bases. V trimming: 3 bases; J trimming: 0 bases; junction bases outside the gene matches: 11. Germline lookup yields CDR1 GTSNPN and CDR2 SVGIG (reference sequence). The CDR3 is 19 amino acids.

The chain has TRBV7-2 and TRBJ1-5, with D possibly being TRBD1 (6 bases). This CDR3 is built from 13 residues. Trimming shortened V by 4 bases and J by 6 bases, and 10 bases separated the two germline ends. CDR1 SGHTA and CDR2 FQGNSA come from the germline V gene. CDR3 sequence (DNA): TGTGCCAGCAGCTCGGGGGGCAGTCAGCCCCAGCATTTT. It is translated as CASSSGGSQPQHF.

In this sample, this clone turned up a few times. V gene TRBV6-6 combines with J gene TRBJ1-5; 8 bases map to TRBD1. Germline V gene data show CDR1 as MNHNY and CDR2 as SVGAGI (reference sequence). With V trimmed by 2 bases and J by 1 base, 4 bases remained unmatched. The CDR3 length is 16 residues. The CDR3 loop reads CASSYSTGGSNQPQHF. The CDR3, as DNA: TGTGCCAGCAGTTACAGTACAGGGGGGAGCAATCAGCCCCAGCATTTT.

The V and J genes are TRBV10-2 and TRBJ1-1; a possible D gene is TRBD1 (6 bases). The germline V gene encodes CDR1 WSHSY and CDR2 SAAADI. V lost 6 bases and J lost 5, with 19 bases in between. CDR3 length: 15 amino acids. CDR3 region: CASSAQTGVRTEAFF. CDR3 nucleotide sequence: TGCGCCAGCAGCGCGCAGACAGGAGTCAGGACTGAAGCTTTCTTT.

This clone has a handful of counts. This chain connects TRBV15 to TRBJ2-2; 9 bases are shared with TRBD1. Germline assignment: CDR1 LNHNV and CDR2 YYDKDF (reference sequence). The CDR3 length is 14 residues. Trimming removed 6 bases from V and 4 bases from J; junction bases left unmatched: 3. CDR3 bases: TGTGCCACCAGATTGACAGGGGGCACCGGGGAGCTGTTTTTT. Its translation: CATRLTGGTGELFF.

The CDR3 region has the DNA TGTGCCAGCAGTGAAATCCCCGGGGAGACCCAGTACTTC. Protein sequence: CASSEIPGETQYF. The rearrangement uses TRBV2 and TRBJ2-5; D is ambiguous. There are 13 residues in the CDR3. Trimming pared 2 bases from V and 5 bases from J, leaving 9 bases between. Germline assignment: CDR1 SNHLY and CDR2 FYNNEI.

This clone was found many times. V gene TRBV6-1 combines with J gene TRBJ2-1; TRBD2 agrees at 7 bases. Trimming cost V 7 bases and J 12 bases; bases outside gene matches: 6. The CDR3 contains 11 residues. The germline V gene has CDR1 MNHNS and CDR2 SASEGT. The CDR3 reads CASTSAGVQFF. CDR3 in DNA: TGTGCCAGCACCTCTGCGGGGGTGCAGTTCTTC.

This chain links TRBV29-1 with TRBJ1-1, with D possibly being TRBD1 (5 bases). This CDR3 region has 14 residues. The V end was cut by 0 bases, the J end by 1 base, with 9 bases between. CDR1 SQVTM and CDR2 ANQGSEA come from the germline V gene. The CDR3 DNA is TGCAGCGTTGAAGAAAACCAGGGGAACACTGAAGCTTTCTTT. Translation: CSVEENQGNTEAFF.

The chain combines TRBV30 with TRBJ2-5; D is uncertain. This CDR3 has 11 residues. Looked up from germline, CDR1 is GTSNPN and CDR2 is SVGIG (reference sequence). Deletions cut 6 bases from V and 6 bases from J, with 11 bases between. CDR3 residues: CACARVQTQYF. In DNA, the CDR3 is TGTGCCTGCGCACGGGTTCAGACCCAGTACTTC.

This clone showed up just a few times. V and J are TRBV5-1 and TRBJ2-1; 12 bases line up with TRBD2. Germline V lookup: CDR1 SGHRS, CDR2 YFSETQ. Unmatched junction bases numbered 8, after V lost 0 bases and J lost 10 bases. The CDR3 runs 16 residues. CDR3 amino acids: CASSLALAGGYGEQFF. CDR3 coding DNA: TGCGCCAGCAGCTTGGCACTAGCGGGAGGTTATGGGGAGCAGTTCTTC.

On this clone itself: This same CDR3 is encoded by further DNA sequences in the sample. The V gene is TRBV30, the J gene TRBJ1-5; the D gene is possibly TRBD1 (5 bases). Between the trimmed V and J ends, which lost 0 bases and 4 bases, there was a span of 7 bases. This CDR3 is built from 13 residues. From germline, CDR1 is GTSNPN and CDR2 SVGIG (reference sequence). CDR3 DNA sequence: TGTGCCTGGAGTGTACAGGCGAATCAGCCCCAGCATTTT. This sequence encodes CAWSVQANQPQHF.

This clone came up a few times. V and J are TRBV25-1 and TRBJ2-5, with a tentative D call TRBD1 (6 bases). Germline V gene lookup returns CDR1 MGHDK and CDR2 SYGVNS. Trimming took off 9 bases at V and 13 bases at J, with 21 bases between the two ends. The CDR3 sequence is 12 residues long. The CDR3 DNA reads as TGTGCCAGGTACGACAGGTTGTCTCTTCGGTACTTC. It translates to CARYDRLSLRYF. The full variable domain, completed using reference TRBV25-1 and TRBJ2-5, is EADIYQTPRYLVIGTGKKITLECSQTMGHDKMYWYQQDPGMELHLIHYSYGVNSTEKGDLSSESTVSRIRTEHFPLTLESARPSHTSQYLCARYDRLSLRYFGPGTRLLVL.

V gene TRBV9 combines with J gene TRBJ1-4, with D uncertain. V was cut by 2 bases and J by 8 bases, with 13 bases left in between. The germline CDR1 and CDR2 sequences are SGDLS and YYNGEE. The CDR3 totals 14 residues. The CDR3 is CASSVDPRGEKLFF. The CDR3 DNA is TGTGCCAGCAGCGTTGATCCTCGTGGGGAAAAACTGTTTTTT.

The table lists this clone with many counts. This rearrangement joins TRBV2 to TRBJ2-1; 14 positions match TRBD2. Germline V lookup: CDR1 SNHLY, CDR2 FYNNEI. The J segment lost 8 bases and the V segment lost 6 bases, leaving 6 bases of the junction unmatched. The CDR3 has 15 amino acids. The CDR3 bases are TGTGCCAGCAGCCCCACGACTAGCGGGAGGGATGAGCAGTTCTTC. It encodes CASSPTTSGRDEQFF.

The gene calls are TRBV7-6 and TRBJ2-3; D is undetermined. Germline CDR1 is SGHVS and CDR2 is FNYEAQ. Trimming took off 5 bases at V and 0 bases at J, with 15 bases between the two ends. CDR3 length: 16 amino acids. CDR3 DNA sequence: TGTGCCAGCAGCCCAAGGACGGCAACTAGCACAGATACGCAGTATTTT. Translation: CASSPRTATSTDTQYF.

This clone has just a few counts. Other DNA sequences of this sample code for an identical CDR3. The CDR3 region is CASSPPTSGTDTQYF. The DNA for the CDR3 is TGCGCCAGCAGCCCTCCGACTAGCGGCACAGATACGCAGTATTTT. This chain links TRBV5-1 with TRBJ2-3; 8 nucleotides line up with TRBD2. Germline CDR1 and CDR2: SGHRS and YFSETQ. The CDR3 extends over 15 amino acids. V was pared by 4 bases and J by 1 base, with 5 bases of the junction left unmatched. The variable domain in full, completed from reference TRBV5-1 and TRBJ2-3, reads KAGVTQTPRYLIKTRGQQVTLSCSPISGHRSVSWYQQTPGQGLQFLFEYFSETQRNKGNFPGRFSGRQFSNSRSEMNVSTLELGDSALYLCASSPPTSGTDTQYFGPGTRLTVL.

This chain connects TRBV6-5 to TRBJ2-7; D is ambiguous. The CDR3 extends over 13 amino acids. Per the germline V gene, CDR1 is MNHEY and CDR2 is SVGAGI. Trimming shortened V by 4 bases and J by 2 bases, and 9 bases separated the two germline ends. The CDR3, as DNA: TGTGCCAGCAGTTTTCTGGCAACCTACGAGCAGTACTTC. Its protein product is CASSFLATYEQYF.

CDR3 DNA: TGTGCCAGCAGCCAAGGCACGGAAGGGGCTAGCGGCGCAAATACGCAGTATTTT. Its translation is CASSQGTEGASGANTQYF. The chain is built from TRBV4-2 and TRBJ2-3, with 7 bases fitting TRBD2. With V trimmed by 1 base and J by 7 bases, 17 bases remained unmatched. CDR3 size: 18 residues. CDR1 and CDR2 (germline): LGHNA, YNFKEQ.

The chain combines TRBV6-1 with TRBJ2-2; D remains ambiguous. The CDR3 is 13 amino acids. Germline lookup yields CDR1 MNHNS and CDR2 SASEGT. V lost 6 bases, J lost 0 bases, and 5 bases lay in between. The CDR3 protein is CASRATNTGELFF. CDR3 bases: TGTGCCAGCAGAGCTACGAACACCGGGGAGCTGTTTTTT.

The gene calls are TRBV2 and TRBJ2-5; 8 bases map to TRBD1. The germline gives CDR1 SNHLY, CDR2 FYNNEI. V was clipped by 6 bases and J by 0 bases; unmatched bases: 6. The CDR3 is 15 amino acids. The CDR3, as DNA: TGTGCCAGCAGCCGGGACAGGCCGCACCAAGAGACCCAGTACTTC. This encodes CASSRDRPHQETQYF.

The chain is built from TRBV2 and TRBJ2-7; D is uncertain. This CDR3 spans 12 amino acids. With 4 bases removed from V and 1 base from J, the gap between germline ends came to 5 bases. Germline V CDR1 and CDR2: SNHLY, FYNNEI. As DNA, the CDR3 is TGTGCCAGCAGTGCGAGTTCCTACGAGCAGTACTTC. Translating gives CASSASSYEQYF.

The chain combines TRBV7-3 with TRBJ1-2; 7 bases are shared with TRBD1. Germline CDR1 reads SGHTA; CDR2 reads FQGTGA. With 5 bases clipped from V and 7 bases from J, the junction kept 10 bases outside the gene matches. The CDR3 totals 14 residues. CDR3: CASSPNRGGAGYTF. In DNA form, the CDR3 reads TGTGCCAGCAGCCCTAACAGGGGCGGGGCTGGCTACACCTTC.

CDR3 DNA sequence: TGTGCCAGCAGCCGGAACAATGAGCAGTTCTTC. The encoded protein is CASSRNNEQFF. V usage is TRBV5-8 and J usage is TRBJ2-1; D gene unclear. CDR1 and CDR2 from the germline V gene are SGHTS and YDEGEE. The CDR3 runs 11 residues. V was clipped by 4 bases and J by 5 bases, with 4 bases between them.